Included here is one T cell receptor (beta chain) sequence, with context. The clone's antigen remains unknown. A read error may explain this, as a much larger clone is one base away. The data were taken from a study of early T cells in non-severe SARS-CoV-2 infection (dated by TCRdb to the early 2020s). In the study overall: Because TCR sequencing was done on bulk RNA from unsorted whole blood, the alpha and beta chains could not be paired. The study at large found these results: VDJdb matching was skewed toward anti-spike CD8 responses and likely underestimated virus-specific expansions by missing private and CD4 specificities.

Between the V and J ends, shortened by 1 base and 0 bases respectively, the junction contains 6 bases. Inclusive of the bounding cysteine and phenylalanine, the CDR3 is 15 residues long. Kept here is only the CDR3 DNA, which spans 45 bases and is read in frame from base 1. The germline V gene provides CDR1 SGHAT and CDR2 FQNNGV. Set within a cohort of healthcare workers in London, UK, this nested case-control study involved weekly PCR testing of nasopharyngeal swabs along with blood sampling. Healthcare workers were recruited during the week of the UK lockdown, between 23 and 31 March 2020, and followed weekly for up to roughly 15 weeks. Library prep was done by 5' RACE. Data came from a NextSeq 500. To correct for sequencing error and PCR bias, the TCR library protocol tagged individual cDNA molecules with unique molecular identifiers. Both TCR alpha and beta chains were sequenced, and tight co-correlation was observed between alpha and beta sequence abundances in each sample. In the original analysis: Decombinator V4 was used to annotate TCR sequences for V gene, J gene and CDR3. Expanded TCRs were defined as changing significantly between any two time points under a Poisson model with p below 0.0001. TCR abundances were normalised to the total number of TCRs sequenced per sample and were expressed as counts per million. MAIT TCRs were defined by TRAV1-2 paired with TRAJ12, TRAJ20 or TRAJ33, and iNKT TCRs by TRAV10 paired with TRAJ18. A search of VDJdb, accessed on 1 November 2021, was run for TCRs annotated to CMV, EBV and SARS-CoV-2, with TCRs annotated for multiple antigens excluded. TCRdb reworked the public reads: Q25 trimming with fastp, MiXCR clone assembly, productive beta chains retained. Every distinct CDR3 protein forms one entry, paired with its most common genes and DNA. TCRdb's processing, not the authors' own work, is the source of the V and J calls. Across this sample there are over 60,000 distinct CDR3 sequences, with 9.5% seen only once. Under 7% of the sample comes from the top ten.

The V and J segments used are TRBV11-2 and TRBJ2-2; the D gene remains uncertain. This TCR derives from an adult who was a healthcare worker with PCR-confirmed SARS-CoV-2 infection or an uninfected control (not recorded which). Sequencing was carried out using whole blood. The DNA is as follows: TGTGCCAGCAGCTTAGGGACGGCGAACACCGGGGAGCTGTTTTTT. This codes for CASSLGTANTGELFF.